A selection of T cell receptor beta chains follows, all from one sample in a study of T cell responses to AZD1222 COVID-19 vaccine. The protocol was immunoSEQ multiplex PCR, while the TCRdb copy is restricted to in-frame clones and leaves out a portion. The sample data list about 140,000 clones. Material for sequencing was peripheral blood. Source of these receptors: an adult in good health. Both conserved end residues are trimmed from each CDR3.

v_call	cdr3_aa
TRBV7-3	ASSLGLVGTDTQY
TRBV7-2	ASRLGGTTVVGFYEQY
TRBV7-9	ASSNGYATNEKLF
TRBV7-8	ASSLRTTPDTQY
TRBV28	ASSLSGPYEQY
TRBV4-3	ASSQDWGPNEQF
TRBV5-1	ASSLAGTDYEQY
TRBV5-5	ASTPTGGFDTQY
TRBV5-1	ASSPPLNSGGAETQY
TRBV30	ACGVQRGEQF
TRBV6-5	ASRTGTSGNNEQF
TRBV2	ASSDSGLTGELF
TRBV28	ASSRGSSNQPQH
TRBV6-5	ASRAPGRGNTEAF
TRBV6-5	ASSDPTGCKY
TRBV29-1	SVLSVRSDRKDRETQY
TRBV24-1	ATSDLTRTDTQY
TRBV6-1	ASSDAFGGGYGYT
TRBV11-2	ASSLDRGYEQY
TRBV7-8	ASSPAPGVRSGNTIY
TRBV19	ASSMKTGNNYGYT
TRBV6-5	ASRLRHVRSYEQY
TRBV5-6	ASSLGRRTNYGYT
TRBV4-1	ASSHRDTGGGNEKLF
TRBV24-1	ATSDFNSTGLRSPLH
TRBV15	ATSRGGVSGNTIY
TRBV6-5	ASSYSTGEQY
TRBV5-4	ASSLSHYSNQPQH
TRBV7-9	ASSLEQGFTEAF
TRBV3-1/TRBV3-2	ASSHMTGLDTEAF
TRBV3-1/TRBV3-2	ASSQQTGSEAF
TRBV28	ASSFAGAATNEKLF
TRBV4-3	ASSPSPNTGELF
TRBV7-5	ARSLEVPATNEKLF
TRBV5-5	ASSLVWGNEQF
TRBV30	AWSPQGLGEQY
TRBV7-9	ASSPDPRGDEQY
TRBV15	ATSSPNIDEQF
TRBV5-1	ASSSDGEFYNEQF
TRBV29-1	SVELGGVQETQY
TRBV18	ASSPQGGYEQY
TRBV6-1	ASSDWQGQETQY
TRBV7-6	ASSLRALDPSGNTIY
TRBV19	ASSIQSKGRAYNSPLH
TRBV2	ASSDIGRQVYNEQF
TRBV6-5	ASSFRPRGQETQY
TRBV3-1/TRBV3-2	ASSPRTAVSGNTIY
TRBV11-2	ASSSGGQGGSYEQY
TRBV15	ATSRGPERLVGYT